Listed below are T cell receptor beta chains from one sample, sequenced in a study of human T cells and chemical hapten exposure. TCRdb re-derived calls from the RACE reads in MiXCR, one entry per CDR3 protein. The sample shows some 90,000 distinct CDR3 sequences, about 8% of them seen only once. This sample comprised whole blood, obtained in connection with sensitization to the hapten diphenylcyclopropenone (DPC). The receptor set was obtained from a man aged 40-49 years with alopecia areata. Some clones in this sample may be carry-over from other donors' samples. Each CDR3 is given with its conserved first and last residue. D genes are given only for firm matches. A clone size is listed for some rows: how often the clone was seen (once, few, many), or a class if it is expanded.

j_gene: TRBJ2-3; v_gene: TRBV7-2; abundance: few; d_gene: TRBD2; CDR3nt: TGTGCCAGCAGCGACGGTACTAGCGGGAGCAGAGCAGATACGCAGTATTTT; CDR3aa: CASSDGTSGSRADTQYF
j_gene: TRBJ2-3; v_gene: TRBV20-1; abundance: many; d_gene: TRBD1; CDR3nt: TGCAGTGCCGACGACAGGGGCACAGATACGCAGTATTTT; CDR3aa: CSADDRGTDTQYF
j_gene: TRBJ2-3; v_gene: TRBV10-3; abundance: many; d_gene: TRBD1; CDR3nt: TGTGCCATCAGTACAGGGGGTAGCACAGATACGCAGTATTTT; CDR3aa: CAISTGGSTDTQYF
j_gene: TRBJ1-5; v_gene: TRBV7-2; abundance: many; d_gene: TRBD1; CDR3nt: TGTGCCAGCAGCTTAGCGCGGCAGGGGGGACGTCAGCCCCAGCATTTT; CDR3aa: CASSLARQGGRQPQHF
j_gene: TRBJ1-6; v_gene: TRBV3-1; abundance: few; d_gene: TRBD1; CDR3nt: TGTGCCAGCAGTTTACAGGGGCTTAATTCACCCCTCCACTTT; CDR3aa: CASSLQGLNSPLHF
j_gene: TRBJ2-7; v_gene: TRBV3-1; abundance: few; d_gene: -; CDR3nt: TGTGCCAGCAGCCCCCTTGGCGGGACAACCTACGAGCAGTACTTC; CDR3aa: CASSPLGGTTYEQYF
j_gene: TRBJ1-6; v_gene: TRBV7-9; abundance: few; d_gene: TRBD1; CDR3nt: TGTGCCAGCAGTTCGATAGCGGGACAGGCTCAATTGGGTTCACCCCTCCACTTT; CDR3aa: CASSSIAGQAQLGSPLHF
j_gene: TRBJ2-7; v_gene: TRBV7-2; abundance: many; d_gene: TRBD2; CDR3nt: TGTGCCAGCACTCCCTCTAGCGGGAGCTCCTACGAGCAGTACTTC; CDR3aa: CASTPSSGSSYEQYF
j_gene: TRBJ2-3; v_gene: TRBV20-1; abundance: many; d_gene: -; CDR3nt: TGCAGTGCTCCCTATACTAGTGCTAGCACAGATACGCAGTATTTT; CDR3aa: CSAPYTSASTDTQYF
j_gene: TRBJ1-4; v_gene: TRBV20-1; abundance: many; d_gene: -; CDR3nt: TGCAGTGCTAGAGTTGAGGGGAAGAATGAAAAACTGTTTTTT; CDR3aa: CSARVEGKNEKLFF
j_gene: TRBJ2-3; v_gene: TRBV10-3; abundance: many; d_gene: TRBD1; CDR3nt: TGTGCCATCAGGGGACAGGGCGGCACAGATACGCAGTATTTT; CDR3aa: CAIRGQGGTDTQYF
j_gene: TRBJ2-3; v_gene: TRBV18; abundance: -; d_gene: -; CDR3nt: TGTGCCAGCCGTCGAGCTCCCAACACAGATACGCAGTATTTT; CDR3aa: CASRRAPNTDTQYF
j_gene: TRBJ1-4; v_gene: TRBV28; abundance: -; d_gene: TRBD1; CDR3nt: TGTGCCAGCAGTTCCGACAGGGAGGCAGCTAATGAAAAACTGTTTTTT; CDR3aa: CASSSDREAANEKLFF
j_gene: TRBJ2-3; v_gene: TRBV30; abundance: many; d_gene: -; CDR3nt: TGTGCCTGGGGGACGGGAAATACGCAGTATTTT; CDR3aa: CAWGTGNTQYF
j_gene: TRBJ1-3; v_gene: TRBV20-1; abundance: -; d_gene: TRBD1; CDR3nt: TGCAGTGCTAGAAGTCCCGCAGGGGGCTATTTT; CDR3aa: CSARSPAGGYF
j_gene: TRBJ2-7; v_gene: TRBV20-1; abundance: few; d_gene: -; CDR3nt: TGCAGTGCTAGAGATAACAAGGGGCGCTGGGAGCAGTACTTC; CDR3aa: CSARDNKGRWEQYF
j_gene: TRBJ2-5; v_gene: TRBV5-1; abundance: few; d_gene: TRBD2; CDR3nt: TGCGCCAGCACCGGTGGGGGGGTTTTTGGCCAAGAGACCCAGTACTTC; CDR3aa: CASTGGGVFGQETQYF
j_gene: TRBJ1-4; v_gene: TRBV29-1; abundance: many; d_gene: -; CDR3nt: TGCAGCGTTGAACGGCAGGGCGGAGAAAAACTGTTTTTT; CDR3aa: CSVERQGGEKLFF
j_gene: TRBJ1-4; v_gene: TRBV11-2; abundance: -; d_gene: -; CDR3nt: TGTGCCAGCAGCCCAAGAAGAAATGAAAAACTGTTTTTT; CDR3aa: CASSPRRNEKLFF
j_gene: TRBJ2-3; v_gene: TRBV30; abundance: -; d_gene: TRBD2; CDR3nt: TGTGCCTGGAGTCAGAAGGCGGGAGGACGCACAGATACGCAGTATTTT; CDR3aa: CAWSQKAGGRTDTQYF
j_gene: TRBJ2-1; v_gene: TRBV10-3; abundance: few; d_gene: -; CDR3nt: TGTGCCATCAGTGAGTCGTACAATGAGCAGTTCTTC; CDR3aa: CAISESYNEQFF
j_gene: TRBJ2-1; v_gene: TRBV6-2/TRBV6-3; abundance: -; d_gene: TRBD2; CDR3nt: TGTGCCAGCAGTCCCCTAGCGGGAGCCCTTGAGGAGCAGTTCTTC; CDR3aa: CASSPLAGALEEQFF
j_gene: TRBJ2-1; v_gene: TRBV12-3/TRBV12-4; abundance: -; d_gene: -; CDR3nt: TGTGCCAGCAGGGGGCCGGAGGCGGGATATCACAATGAGCAGTTCTTC; CDR3aa: CASRGPEAGYHNEQFF
j_gene: TRBJ2-5; v_gene: TRBV29-1; abundance: many; d_gene: TRBD1; CDR3nt: TGCAGCGTTGAAGGCGGGACAGGGGCAGAGACCCAGTACTTC; CDR3aa: CSVEGGTGAETQYF
j_gene: TRBJ2-1; v_gene: TRBV11-1; abundance: -; d_gene: TRBD2; CDR3nt: TGTGCCAGCAGCGGGCTAGCGGGTGTCTGGGGCTCCTACAATGAGCAGTTCTTC; CDR3aa: CASSGLAGVWGSYNEQFF
j_gene: TRBJ2-2; v_gene: TRBV29-1; abundance: many; d_gene: -; CDR3nt: TGCAGCGTTACCTCTTCGAGGGGTTCTAACACCGGGGAGCTGTTTTTT; CDR3aa: CSVTSSRGSNTGELFF
j_gene: TRBJ2-7; v_gene: TRBV4-3; abundance: -; d_gene: TRBD2; CDR3nt: TGCGCCAGCAGCCAAGACGACTCTAGCGGCTCCTACGAGCAGTACTTC; CDR3aa: CASSQDDSSGSYEQYF
j_gene: TRBJ2-2; v_gene: TRBV6-2/TRBV6-3; abundance: -; d_gene: -; CDR3nt: TGTGCCAGCGGAAAGGGATCTACCGGGGGGCTGTTTTTT; CDR3aa: CASGKGSTGGLFF
j_gene: TRBJ2-3; v_gene: TRBV7-2; abundance: few; d_gene: TRBD2; CDR3nt: TGTGCCAGCAGCTCGGGACTAGCGGGAGGTGGCGCAGATACGCAGTATTTT; CDR3aa: CASSSGLAGGGADTQYF
j_gene: TRBJ2-4; v_gene: TRBV7-2; abundance: many; d_gene: -; CDR3nt: TGTGCCAGCAGCTTATTGGCCTTGCAGGGAGTAGCCAAAAACATTCAGTACTTC; CDR3aa: CASSLLALQGVAKNIQYF
j_gene: TRBJ2-5; v_gene: TRBV19; abundance: few; d_gene: TRBD1; CDR3nt: TGTGCCAGTAGCCTCGGGACAGGACAAGAGACCCAGTACTTC; CDR3aa: CASSLGTGQETQYF
j_gene: TRBJ1-6; v_gene: TRBV30; abundance: few; d_gene: -; CDR3nt: TGTGCCTGGAGTGTAAGTCTTAAAAGAAGTAGTTCACCCCTCCACTTT; CDR3aa: CAWSVSLKRSSSPLHF
j_gene: TRBJ1-2; v_gene: TRBV29-1; abundance: few; d_gene: -; CDR3nt: TGCAGCGTTGAAGACCCGAACCAAGGGTTTGGCTACACCTTC; CDR3aa: CSVEDPNQGFGYTF
j_gene: TRBJ1-5; v_gene: TRBV6-5; abundance: many; d_gene: -; CDR3nt: TGTGCCAGCAAGGTCAGAGAATATAGCAATCAGCCCCAGCATTTT; CDR3aa: CASKVREYSNQPQHF
j_gene: TRBJ2-1; v_gene: TRBV12-3/TRBV12-4; abundance: many; d_gene: -; CDR3nt: TGTGCCAGCAGTTTAGCCGAGGGGGGTGAGCAGTTCTTC; CDR3aa: CASSLAEGGEQFF
j_gene: TRBJ2-4; v_gene: TRBV7-2; abundance: -; d_gene: TRBD2; CDR3nt: TGTGCCAGCAGCTCCCCTAGCGGGAGAGACATTCAGTACTTC; CDR3aa: CASSSPSGRDIQYF
j_gene: TRBJ2-3; v_gene: TRBV28; abundance: -; d_gene: TRBD2; CDR3nt: TGTGCCAGCAGTTTAATATTAGGGTCAAGCGGGAGTACAGATACGCAGTATTTT; CDR3aa: CASSLILGSSGSTDTQYF
j_gene: TRBJ2-3; v_gene: TRBV12-3/TRBV12-4; abundance: many; d_gene: -; CDR3nt: TGTGCCAGCAGTTTATGGGGAGGTGGCACAGATACGCAGTATTTT; CDR3aa: CASSLWGGGTDTQYF
j_gene: TRBJ2-5; v_gene: TRBV10-3; abundance: -; d_gene: -; CDR3nt: TGTGCCATCAGTGAACCGACAGATGAAGAGACCCAGTACTTC; CDR3aa: CAISEPTDEETQYF
j_gene: TRBJ2-6; v_gene: TRBV11-3; abundance: few; d_gene: -; CDR3nt: TGTGCCAGCAGCTTAGAGTCTTCGCCTGGGGCCAACGTCCTGACTTTC; CDR3aa: CASSLESSPGANVLTF
j_gene: TRBJ1-5; v_gene: TRBV4-2; abundance: -; d_gene: TRBD1; CDR3nt: TGTGCCAGCAGCCAAGAAGGCAGGGGGACTCAGCCCCAGCATTTT; CDR3aa: CASSQEGRGTQPQHF
j_gene: TRBJ1-1; v_gene: TRBV7-9; abundance: many; d_gene: -; CDR3nt: TGTGCCAGCAGCAACTACAGACTGAACACTGAAGCTTTCTTT; CDR3aa: CASSNYRLNTEAFF